This T cell receptor beta chain was captured in a study of tumor-infiltrating lymphocytes in primary liver carcinoma. Unsorted whole blood served as the source of blood RNA, and germline DNA was extracted as well. The input was 450 to 500 ng total RNA; TCR beta cDNA was made from it with a constant-region primer. Libraries for TCR beta were built through three nested multiplex PCR rounds, which together made up a slightly modified ARM-PCR procedure. The two initial PCR rounds, ten to eleven cycles each, used TRBV1-TRBV30 forward and C-beta reverse primers. TCRdb reprocessed the multiplex PCR reads via MiXCR and lists one record per CDR3 protein. Of approximately 300,000 distinct CDR3 sequences listed, 55% to 65% are singletons. This clonotype appeared a few times. This may be a read error: a much more frequent sequence differs by one nucleotide. There are 12 residues in the CDR3.

This clonotype originated in a man aged 40-49 years with primary liver carcinoma and hepatitis B virus infection. The rearrangement links TRBV12-3 or TRBV12-4 to TRBJ1-2; D remains unclear. Sequencing was carried out using peripheral blood. The CDR3 region is CASGLAVSGYTF. The CDR3 coding sequence is TGTGCCAGCGGTTTGGCCGTCTCTGGCTACACCTTC.